Presented here are 27 T cell receptor beta chains from one specimen sequenced in a study of T cells in Graves' hyperthyroidism and ophthalmopathy. TCR beta CDR3 region amplification was performed from RNA transcripts. First-round RT-PCR targeting the TCR CDR3 was performed with the HTBI primer set. Via MiXCR, TCRdb re-called the multiplex PCR reads, giving one row per CDR3 protein. The table records about 300,000 distinct CDR3 sequences, 12% to 15% of them present only once. The source material was blood. All receptors derive from a woman between 40 and 50 years old with Graves' hyperthyroidism.

The rearrangement uses TRBV24-1 and TRBJ2-1; 9 bases line up with TRBD1. Germline V lookup: CDR1 KGHDR, CDR2 SFDVKD. This CDR3 comprises 17 residues. With 5 bases clipped from V and 9 bases from J, the junction kept 16 bases outside the gene matches. CDR3 region: CATSGTGTGISLGEQFF. The CDR3 DNA is TGTGCCACCAGTGGTACCGGGACAGGGATATCTCTGGGTGAGCAGTTCTTC.

This clonotype was counted many times. The chain joins TRBV2 to TRBJ2-3; D gene uncertain. Germline lookup yields CDR1 SNHLY and CDR2 FYNNEI. The CDR3 is made up of 13 amino acids. Trimming took 3 bases from V and 10 from J, leaving 14 bases between them. The CDR3 nucleotides are TGTGCCAGCAGTGATTCGTCTAAAGTCCCGCAGTATTTT. The encoded protein is CASSDSSKVPQYF. The complete variable domain, with remaining parts taken from reference TRBV2 and TRBJ2-3, reads EPEVTQTPSHQVTQMGQEVILRCVPISNHLYFYWYRQILGQKVEFLVSFYNNEISEKSEIFDDQFSVERPDGSNFTLKIRSTKLEDSAMYFCASSDSSKVPQYFGPGTRLTVL.

Turning to this clonotype: A much larger clone sits a single nucleotide away, making a read error possible. This chain links TRBV20-1 with TRBJ1-2; TRBD1 aligns across 7 bases. CDR1 DFQATT and CDR2 SNEGSKA come from the germline V gene (reference sequence). The length of the CDR3 is 15 residues. CDR3 protein: CSARDIRGRSYGYSF. CDR3 DNA sequence: TGCAGTGCTAGAGATATTAGGGGGCGTAGCTATGGCTACTCCTTC.

This clonotype was found many times. This rearrangement joins TRBV20-1 to TRBJ2-3; 7 bases align to TRBD2. The V gene's germline CDR1 is DFQATT and CDR2 SNEGSKA (reference sequence). J was trimmed by 6 bases and V by 2 bases; bases with no gene match: 5. This CDR3 is 13 amino acids long. Here the CDR3 reads CSARLSGTDTQYF. The CDR3 DNA reads as TGCAGTGCTAGATTGAGCGGGACGGATACGCAGTATTTT.

This clonotype was picked up many times. The chain links TRBV28 to TRBJ2-3, with D possibly called TRBD1 or TRBD2 (6 bases each). The V gene lost 6 bases and the J gene lost 1 base, with 14 bases spanning the gap. In germline, CDR1 is MDHEN, CDR2 SYDVKM. This CDR3 region has 15 residues. DNA of the CDR3: TGTGCCAGCAGCTATCGAAGGGGGGGCACAGATACGCAGTATTTT. Translating gives CASSYRRGGTDTQYF. Looking up the rest from reference TRBV28 and TRBJ2-3 gives the full variable domain: DVKVTQSSRYLVKRTGEKVFLECVQDMDHENMFWYRQDPGLGLRLIYFSYDVKMKEKGDIPEGYSVSREKKERFSLILESASTNQTSMYLCASSYRRGGTDTQYFGPGTRLTVL.

This clonotype has ten or more counts. The chain carries TRBV6-1 and TRBJ1-2; D is uncertain. Germline V gene data show CDR1 as MNHNS and CDR2 as SASEGT. This CDR3 has 14 residues. Trimming left V 5 bases short and J 8 bases short, with 18 bases between. The CDR3 region is CASSLGRWGEGYTF. The DNA of the CDR3 is TGTGCCAGCAGTTTAGGACGGTGGGGAGAGGGCTACACCTTC.

This clonotype showed up many times. DNA for the CDR3: TGTGCCAGCAGTCCGACAGGGGGGGTGGGCAATCAGCCCCAGCATTTT. It encodes CASSPTGGVGNQPQHF. V gene TRBV28 combines with J gene TRBJ1-5; 9 bases are a match to TRBD1. Germline assignment: CDR1 MDHEN and CDR2 SYDVKM. The CDR3 consists of 16 residues. The junction had 7 bases not matched to a gene; V was cut back by 5 bases and J by 2 bases.

This clonotype was counted ten times or more. As DNA, the CDR3 is TGTGCCAGCAGCCCTATCCCGGTTCGACCGAACACCGGGGAGCTGTTTTTT. This translates into CASSPIPVRPNTGELFF. This sequence joins TRBV11-2 and TRBJ2-2; D gene ambiguous. CDR1 is SGHAT, CDR2 FQNNGV, per germline. The CDR3 has 17 residues. V lost 5 bases and J lost 0, with 16 bases in between. The variable domain in full, completed from reference TRBV11-2 and TRBJ2-2, reads EAGVAQSPRYKIIEKRQSVAFWCNPISGHATLYWYQQILGQGPKLLIQFQNNGVVDDSQLPKDRFSAERLKGVDSTLKIQPAKLEDSAVYLCASSPIPVRPNTGELFFGEGSRLTVL.

In its sample, this clonotype was seen many times. This chain connects TRBV29-1 to TRBJ1-1, with no clear D. V was trimmed by 4 bases and J by 0 bases, leaving 9 bases between them. The germline CDR1 and CDR2 sequences are SQVTM and ANQGSEA. The CDR3 consists of 13 residues. The CDR3 nucleotides are TGCAGCGTTGCCGGGAGGATGAACACTGAAGCTTTCTTT. Translation gives CSVAGRMNTEAFF.

This clonotype was observed many times. In DNA form, the CDR3 reads TGCAGTGCTAGAGAGACAGGGGTTGGAAACACCATATATTTT. Its translation: CSARETGVGNTIYF. This sequence joins TRBV20-1 and TRBJ1-3; 8 nucleotides agree with TRBD1. CDR3 length: 14 residues. Germline V gene lookup returns CDR1 DFQATT and CDR2 SNEGSKA (reference sequence). The V and J ends lost 0 bases and 3 bases, in that order; junction bases with no gene match: 1.

This clonotype was detected ten times or more. The rearrangement links TRBV15 to TRBJ2-1; D is unclear. The V end was cut by 0 bases, the J end by 6 bases, with 15 bases between. CDR3 length equals 16 residues. CDR1 is LNHNV and CDR2 is YYDKDF in the germline V gene (reference sequence). CDR3 DNA: TGTGCCACCAGCAGAGATCTTGAATCAGCGTCCAATGAGCAGTTCTTC. It encodes CATSRDLESASNEQFF.

This clonotype showed up many times. The V call is TRBV6-1, the J call TRBJ2-3; D remains unclear. Germline V gene sequence: CDR1 MNHNS, CDR2 SASEGT. This CDR3 has 13 amino acids. V lost 6 bases, J lost 2 bases, and 9 bases lay in between. The DNA of the CDR3 is TGTGCCAGCAGCGTATTGAACACAGATACGCAGTATTTT. Translation gives CASSVLNTDTQYF.

V and J are TRBV19 and TRBJ2-7; 8 bases are a match to TRBD2. The CDR3 totals 14 residues. V trimming: 4 bases; J trimming: 6 bases; junction bases outside the gene matches: 8. The V gene's germline CDR1 is LNHDA and CDR2 SQIVND (reference sequence). CDR3 loop: CASSTPGLAPEQYF. The DNA for the CDR3 is TGTGCCAGTAGTACGCCCGGACTAGCTCCCGAGCAGTACTTC. Together with reference TRBV19 and TRBJ2-7, the CDR3 gives the full variable domain: DGGITQSPKYLFRKEGQNVTLSCEQNLNHDAMYWYRQDPGQGLRLIYYSQIVNDFQKGDIAEGYSVSREKKESFPLTVTSAQKNPTAFYLCASSTPGLAPEQYFGPGTRLTVT.

This clonotype showed up just a few times. V usage is TRBV30 and J usage is TRBJ2-7, with TRBD2 matching 8 bases. CDR3 length: 14 amino acids. Trimming removed 2 bases from V and 3 bases from J; junction bases left unmatched: 6. Looked up from germline, CDR1 is GTSNPN and CDR2 is SVGIG (reference sequence). CDR3 DNA sequence: TGTGCCTGGAGTCGGAAAGCGGGAGTCTACGAGCAGTACTTC. The encoded protein is CAWSRKAGVYEQYF.

This clonotype was counted once. This may arise from a read error, as a much more abundant clone is one base away. This sequence joins TRBV13 and TRBJ2-7; the match to TRBD2 covers 7 bases. The CDR3 extends over 14 amino acids. After removal of 7 bases from V and 3 bases from J, the junction contained 9 bases not matched to a gene. From germline, CDR1 is PRHDT and CDR2 FYEKMQ (reference sequence). The CDR3 here is CASTANSGLYEQYF. The CDR3 DNA reads TGTGCCAGCACCGCGAATAGCGGGCTCTACGAGCAGTACTTC.

This clonotype has just a few counts. This sequence may be a read error, since a much larger clone differs from it by one base. The chain joins TRBV6-9 to TRBJ2-3; TRBD2 matches 8 bases. The CDR3 runs 14 residues. Germline assignment: CDR1 MNHGY and CDR2 SVAAGI. CDR3 loop: CASSYGRVTDTQCF. The CDR3 DNA reads TGTGCCAGCAGTTACGGGAGGGTGACAGATACGCAGTGTTTT.

This chain connects TRBV9 to TRBJ1-6, with D uncertain. The CDR3 sequence is 15 residues long. Germline V CDR1 and CDR2: SGDLS, YYNGEE. The germline V and J ends were trimmed by 0 bases and 0 bases, with 4 bases remaining between them. CDR3 in DNA: TGTGCCAGCAGCGTAGGGGGCTCCTATAATTCACCCCTCCACTTT. Its translation: CASSVGGSYNSPLHF.

This clonotype was seen at least ten times. This chain connects TRBV5-1 to TRBJ1-5, with 7 nucleotides matching TRBD1. Trimming at V came to 3 bases and at J to 7 bases, leaving 7 bases not matched to a gene. The CDR3 length is 14 residues. Germline-derived CDR1 and CDR2 are SGHRS and YFSETQ. Written as DNA, the CDR3 is TGCGCCAGCAGCTGTCGTCCGACAGGGCAGCCCCAGCATTTT. It translates to CASSCRPTGQPQHF.

This clonotype has a count of ten or more. This chain joins TRBV18 and TRBJ2-1, with TRBD2 identical over 12 bases. This CDR3 contains 15 residues. Germline values: CDR1 KGHSH, CDR2 LQKENI. Unmatched junction bases numbered 1, after V lost 4 bases and J lost 3 bases. CDR3 nucleotide sequence: TGTGCCAGCTCACAGACTAGCGGGGGCTACAATGAGCAGTTCTTC. This encodes CASSQTSGGYNEQFF.

This clonotype appeared many times. The chain recombines TRBV7-3 with TRBJ2-2; a weak D match, TRBD2 (6 bases). Germline CDR1 reads SGHTA; CDR2 reads FQGTGA. V was pared by 1 base and J by 6 bases, with 15 bases between. The CDR3 covers 16 residues. The DNA for the CDR3 is TGTGCCAGCAGCTTAAATTCGGCTAGCGACGCCGGGGAGCTGTTTTTT. This sequence encodes CASSLNSASDAGELFF. Full variable domain (missing parts from reference TRBV7-3 and TRBJ2-2): GAGVSQTPSNKVTEKGKYVELRCDPISGHTALYWYRQSLGQGPEFLIYFQGTGAADDSGLPNDRFFAVRPEGSVSTLKIQRTERGDSAVYLCASSLNSASDAGELFFGEGSRLTVL.

In this sample, this clonotype turned up many times. The V gene is TRBV7-6, the J gene TRBJ2-5; D may be TRBD2 (5 bases). Germline V CDR1 and CDR2: SGHVS, FNYEAQ. The CDR3 contains 14 residues. V lost 2 bases and J 1 base, leaving 8 bases between the germline ends. CDR3 nucleotide sequence: TGTGCCAGCAGCTTATGGGCGGGCCAAGAGACCCAGTACTTC. Amino acid sequence: CASSLWAGQETQYF.

This clonotype was counted a few times. The V and J genes are TRBV7-2 and TRBJ1-3, with no clear D. V shed 5 bases and J shed 0 bases, with 11 bases lying between them. Germline loops: CDR1 SGHTA, CDR2 FQGNSA. The CDR3 contains 15 residues. CDR3 in DNA: TGTGCCAGCAGCGCCGACTGGAGCTCTGGAAACACCATATATTTT. Its protein product is CASSADWSSGNTIYF.

The table lists this clonotype with many counts. The chain links TRBV30 to TRBJ1-1; perhaps TRBD1 as D (5 bases). The V and J ends lost 3 bases and 4 bases respectively, with 12 bases between them. Germline V gene data show CDR1 as GTSNPN and CDR2 as SVGIG (reference sequence). CDR3 length: 13 residues. CDR3 loop: CAWRWGGGTEAFF. Here the CDR3 DNA reads TGTGCCTGGAGGTGGGGGGGAGGCACTGAAGCTTTCTTT. Supplemented by reference TRBV30 and TRBJ1-1, the full variable domain reads SQTIHQWPATLVQPVGSPLSLECTVEGTSNPNLYWYRQAAGRGLQLLFYSVGIGQISSEVPQNLSASRPQDRQFILSSKKLLLSDSGFYLCAWRWGGGTEAFFGQGTRLTVV.

This chain uses TRBV18 with TRBJ1-1, with D possibly TRBD1 on 5 matching bases. From germline, CDR1 is KGHSH and CDR2 LQKENI. This CDR3 spans 15 amino acids. Trimming removed 1 base from V and 5 bases from J, with 14 bases in between. The CDR3 DNA is TGTGCCAGCTCACCACTACTTGGAGGGGCAACTGAAGCTTTCTTT. Protein product: CASSPLLGGATEAFF.

This clonotype was seen many times. The chain employs TRBV6-1 and TRBJ1-5; 11 nucleotides align to TRBD1. The trim removed 5 bases at V and 2 bases at J, leaving 5 bases unmatched. This CDR3 region has 16 residues. The germline CDR1 and CDR2 sequences are MNHNS and SASEGT. CDR3 sequence (DNA): TGTGCCAGCAGTTCTGGGACAGGGGGAGGCAATCAGCCCCAGCATTTT. This translates into CASSSGTGGGNQPQHF.

Only a few counts were recorded for this clonotype. The chain is built from TRBV12-3 or TRBV12-4 and TRBJ2-1, with TRBD2 as a possible D gene (5 bases). Trimming took off 8 bases at V and 1 base at J, with 12 bases between the two ends. The CDR3 loop spans 14 amino acids. The CDR3 DNA reads as TGTGCCAGCCTCGTTGGCGGGTCCTACAATGAGCAGTTCTTC. It translates to CASLVGGSYNEQFF.

This clonotype was detected many times. The V and J genes are TRBV12-3 or TRBV12-4 and TRBJ1-2, with D maybe TRBD1 (6 bases). V gave up 6 bases and J gave up 0 bases, with 14 bases separating them. There are 15 residues in the CDR3. The CDR3 spells CASRPTGQANYGYTF. The CDR3 coding sequence is TGTGCCAGCAGACCCACAGGGCAGGCTAACTATGGCTACACCTTC.